The 23 T cell receptor beta chains presented below share a single source sample, sequenced in a study of cytomegalovirus exposure and HLA in healthy donors. The PCR contained 60 Vbeta and 13 Jbeta primers. Profiling relied on immunoSEQ multiplex PCR, and the TCRdb table lists in-frame clones only, not all of them. The data show about 150,000 clones, 60% to 75% seen once. Material for sequencing was PBMCs. These receptors originate from a human donor in good health.

This clone appeared a few times. The J gene is TRBJ1-5, the V gene TRBV18; the D gene is possibly TRBD1 (5 bases). Trimming took 6 bases from V and 0 from J, leaving 21 bases between them. Germline V gene lookup returns CDR1 KGHSH and CDR2 LQKENI. The CDR3 spans 18 residues. The CDR3 DNA reads as TGTGCCAGCTCTCTACAACCCCCGGGGGAGTATAGCAATCAGCCCCAGCATTTT. Encoded protein: CASSLQPPGEYSNQPQHF.

The rearrangement joins TRBV18 to TRBJ1-2; 9 bases are shared with TRBD1. The germline V gene has CDR1 KGHSH and CDR2 LQKENI. CDR3 size: 14 residues. The junction had 2 bases not matched to a gene; V was cut back by 4 bases and J by 2 bases. CDR3 amino acids: CASSRDRANYGYTF. CDR3 coding DNA: TGTGCCAGCTCACGGGACAGGGCGAACTATGGCTACACCTTC.

This chain's CDR3 is CASSPPAGPSSTDTQYF. DNA of the CDR3: TGTGCCAGCAGCCCCCCGGCAGGTCCCTCTTCCACAGATACGCAGTATTTT. The chain is built from TRBV9 and TRBJ2-3; D not certain. Deletions cut 4 bases from V and 2 bases from J, with 20 bases between. The CDR3 is 17 residues long. CDR1 is SGDLS, CDR2 YYNGEE, per germline.

The DNA of the CDR3 is TGTGCCAGCAGCTTCGGACAGGGAGGCACTGAAGCTTTCTTT. It is translated as CASSFGQGGTEAFF. This rearrangement joins TRBV7-2 to TRBJ1-1, with 8 bases aligning to TRBD1. The V and J ends lost 3 bases and 4 bases, in that order; junction bases with no gene match: 4. Germline V gene sequence: CDR1 SGHTA, CDR2 FQGNSA. The CDR3 spans 14 residues.

The genes are TRBV2 and TRBJ2-1; 12 bases are shared with TRBD2. The CDR3 loop spans 14 amino acids. Germline V gene sequence: CDR1 SNHLY, CDR2 FYNNEI. The V and J ends lost 8 bases and 6 bases, in that order; junction bases with no gene match: 5. For the CDR3, the DNA is TGTGCCAGCGTACAGACTAGCGGGAGCAATGAGCAGTTCTTC. Translated, it gives CASVQTSGSNEQFF.

The chain couples TRBV19 to TRBJ2-5; tentatively, D is TRBD1 (6 bases). The V and J ends lost 4 bases and 2 bases respectively, with 11 bases between them. CDR1 is LNHDA and CDR2 is SQIVND in the germline V gene (reference sequence). This CDR3 is 14 amino acids long. CDR3 protein: CASSSRGSQETQYF. CDR3 coding DNA: TGTGCCAGTAGTAGCAGGGGTTCTCAAGAGACCCAGTACTTC.

The rearrangement joins TRBV6-4 to TRBJ1-5; 9 bases are a match to TRBD1. J gave up 0 bases and V 8 bases, and 11 bases lay outside the gene matches. Germline CDR1 reads MRHNA; CDR2 reads SNTAGT. The CDR3 is made up of 17 amino acids. The chain's CDR3 is CASGPGQGGVSNQPQHF. The CDR3, as DNA: TGTGCCAGCGGACCGGGACAGGGTGGTGTTAGCAATCAGCCCCAGCATTTT.

In the case of this clone: It is likely a read error, because the conserved phenylalanine at the end of the CDR3 is missing. It is unclear where the CDR3 begins or ends on the DNA, so no DNA is shown, and the CDR3 is as TCRdb lists it. CDR3 sequence: CASSGGQGAML. The J gene is TRBJ1-2, the V gene TRBV6-1; the tabulated D call, TRBD1, remains unverified against the DNA. The germline gives CDR1 MNHNS, CDR2 SASEGT. Termini included, the CDR3 measures 11 amino acids.

This rearrangement joins TRBV19 to TRBJ2-1; 11 bases are a match to TRBD2. CDR3 length: 15 amino acids. Trimming took 5 bases from V and 4 from J; bases not matched to a gene: 4. CDR1 LNHDA and CDR2 SQIVND come from the germline V gene (reference sequence). The CDR3 DNA reads as TGTGCCAGTAGTCCGACTAGCGGGAAATACAATGAGCAGTTCTTC. Translation: CASSPTSGKYNEQFF.

This clone was counted a few times. The gene calls are TRBV25-1 and TRBJ2-3, with a weak D call TRBD1 (7 bases). This CDR3 contains 16 residues. The V end was cut by 4 bases, the J end by 3 bases, with 17 bases between. Germline V CDR1 and CDR2: MGHDK, SYGVNS. As DNA, the CDR3 is TGTGCCAGCAGTGGCACAACAGGGGAGGTGACAGATACGCAGTATTTT. Translation: CASSGTTGEVTDTQYF.

This clone has a single count. V and J are TRBV28 and TRBJ2-7, with TRBD2 identical over 7 bases. Germline values: CDR1 MDHEN, CDR2 SYDVKM. The CDR3 is 15 amino acids. V lost 5 bases to trimming and J lost 3 bases; unmatched junction nucleotides: 10. As DNA, the CDR3 is TGTGCCAGCAGTCCTCTAGCGGATTCCGGCTACGAGCAGTACTTC. It specifies CASSPLADSGYEQYF.

The V gene is TRBV5-1, the J gene TRBJ2-3; 12 nucleotides align to TRBD2. Trimming cost V 4 bases and J 0 bases; bases outside gene matches: 3. This CDR3 has 16 amino acids. The germline V gene encodes CDR1 SGHRS and CDR2 YFSETQ. The CDR3 DNA follows: TGCGCCAGCAGCCTACTAGCGGGAGGTAGCACAGATACGCAGTATTTT. It translates to CASSLLAGGSTDTQYF.

In DNA, the CDR3 is TGTGCCAGCAGTCGGACAGGGGGCACAGATACGCAGTATTTT. Translation: CASSRTGGTDTQYF. The V and J genes are TRBV6-5 and TRBJ2-3; 9 nucleotides line up with TRBD1. This CDR3 contains 14 residues. In germline, CDR1 is MNHEY, CDR2 SVGAGI. The ends lost 5 bases at V and 1 base at J; junction bases unmatched: 1.

The chain links TRBV29-1 to TRBJ1-3, with D uncertain. Germline-derived CDR1 and CDR2 are SQVTM and ANQGSEA. Trimming cost V 5 bases and J 4 bases, with 9 bases left between them. The CDR3 consists of 12 residues. Written as DNA, the CDR3 is TGCAGCGTTCGAGGGCTAGGAAACACCATATATTTT. It encodes CSVRGLGNTIYF. The whole variable domain, remainder taken from reference TRBV29-1 and TRBJ1-3, is SAVISQKPSRDICQRGTSLTIQCQVDSQVTMMFWYRQQPGQSLTLIATANQGSEATYESGFVIDKFPISRPNLTFSTLTVSNMSPEDSSIYLCSVRGLGNTIYFGEGSWLTVV.

The rearrangement uses TRBV7-3 and TRBJ2-1; 8 bases are a match to TRBD2. The ends lost 5 bases at V and 4 bases at J; junction bases unmatched: 16. The CDR3 runs 18 residues. CDR1 and CDR2 (germline): SGHTA, FQGTGA. As DNA, the CDR3 is TGTGCCAGCAGCCATACACGCACCGGGACTAGGGGGTACAATGAGCAGTTCTTC. Translation gives CASSHTRTGTRGYNEQFF. The full variable domain, its missing parts supplied by reference TRBV7-3 and TRBJ2-1, is GAGVSQTPSNKVTEKGKYVELRCDPISGHTALYWYRQSLGQGPEFLIYFQGTGAADDSGLPNDRFFAVRPEGSVSTLKIQRTERGDSAVYLCASSHTRTGTRGYNEQFFGPGTRLTVL.

The V gene is TRBV27, the J gene TRBJ1-3; a possible D gene is TRBD1 (5 bases). The CDR3 consists of 14 residues. The V gene's germline CDR1 is MNHEY and CDR2 SMNVEV (reference sequence). With 5 bases removed from V and 3 bases from J, the gap between germline ends came to 11 bases. The CDR3 region has the DNA TGTGCCAGCAGTCCAGGGATGGGTGGAAACACCATATATTTT. Translated: CASSPGMGGNTIYF.

This sequence joins TRBV9 and TRBJ2-7, with TRBD2 matching over 8 bases. The germline CDR1 and CDR2 sequences are SGDLS and YYNGEE. The CDR3 consists of 15 residues. V lost 3 bases, J lost 4 bases, and 9 bases stayed unmatched. CDR3 residues: CASSAGGLAGYEQYF. Written as DNA, the CDR3 is TGTGCCAGCAGCGCGGGCGGGCTAGCGGGTTACGAGCAGTACTTC.

This clone has only one observation. The germline gene is not matched at one end of the junction; a read error may be the cause. The J gene is TRBJ2-3, the V gene TRBV18; no firm D call. The CDR3 totals 17 residues. Germline V gene lookup returns CDR1 KGHSH and CDR2 LQKENI. Written as DNA, the CDR3 is TGTGCCAGCTCCCCACCCGCGGTCTGGGTGGGCACAGATACGCAGTATTTT. It codes for CASSPPAVWVGTDTQYF.

J is TRBJ2-1 and V is TRBV10-2; D remains unclear. Germline V gene sequence: CDR1 WSHSY, CDR2 SAAADI. The CDR3 has 14 amino acids. The ends were cut back, 0 bases at V and 1 base at J, with 4 bases in the middle. The CDR3 sequence: CASSESSSYNEQFF. Here the CDR3 DNA reads TGCGCCAGCAGTGAGTCGAGTTCCTACAATGAGCAGTTCTTC.

This clone was counted a few times. The chain joins TRBV5-4 to TRBJ2-5; D not resolved. The CDR3 is 14 residues long. The V end was cut by 1 base, the J end by 0 bases, with 7 bases between. The germline gives CDR1 SGHNT, CDR2 YYREEE (reference sequence). CDR3 region: CASSLPINQETQYF. In DNA, the CDR3 is TGTGCCAGCAGCTTGCCTATTAACCAAGAGACCCAGTACTTC.

This clone was detected only a few times. The chain links TRBV28 to TRBJ1-5; 7 bases map to TRBD1. This CDR3 comprises 16 residues. The ends lost 6 bases at V and 2 bases at J; junction bases unmatched: 10. The germline V gene encodes CDR1 MDHEN and CDR2 SYDVKM. The CDR3 here is CASREQGIGRNQPQHF. Written as DNA, the CDR3 is TGTGCCAGCAGGGAACAGGGGATAGGCCGCAATCAGCCCCAGCATTTT.

This clone was detected a few times. The chain joins TRBV11-2 to TRBJ2-7; 9 nucleotides align to TRBD1. Unmatched junction bases numbered 11, after V lost 8 bases and J lost 3 bases. Per the germline V gene, CDR1 is SGHAT and CDR2 is FQNNGV. The CDR3 spans 15 residues. The CDR3 DNA follows: TGTGCCAGCCATCTCGGGACAGGGTGGAACTACGAGCAGTACTTC. Protein: CASHLGTGWNYEQYF.

Concerning this clone itself: Other DNA sequences from this sample encode an identical CDR3 as well. The chain is built from TRBV15 and TRBJ2-5, with 8 bases identical to TRBD2. Trimming took 5 bases from V and 5 from J; bases not matched to a gene: 13. The CDR3 runs 16 residues. Germline V lookup: CDR1 LNHNV, CDR2 YYDKDF (reference sequence). CDR3 bases: TGTGCCACCAGCCAAAGGGGGACTAGGGGAAAGGAGACCCAGTACTTC. Translating gives CATSQRGTRGKETQYF. Variable domain in full (rest from reference TRBV15 and TRBJ2-5): DAMVIQNPRYQVTQFGKPVTLSCSQTLNHNVMYWYQQKSSQAPKLLFHYYDKDFNNEADTPDNFQSRRPNTSFCFLDIRSPGLGDTAMYLCATSQRGTRGKETQYFGPGTRLLVL.